These 7 T cell receptor beta chains were all obtained from the same sample, sequenced in a study of OX40 agonist ivuxolimab in advanced cancers. Only in-frame clones appear in the TCRdb table, and some are missing; sequencing was by immunoSEQ multiplex PCR. Seen here are some 70,000 clones, around 84% observed once, and the top ten hold around 8%. Sequencing was performed on CD4+ or CD8+ T cells sorted from blood, taken in a trial of the OX40 agonist ivuxolimab. The source is an adult with an advanced solid tumor such as melanoma, head and neck, liver or kidney cancer.

This rearrangement joins TRBV4-2 to TRBJ2-7; a weak D match, TRBD2 (6 bases). Germline V lookup: CDR1 LGHNA, CDR2 YNFKEQ. The V end was cut by 4 bases, the J end by 3 bases, with 7 bases between. CDR3 length: 12 amino acids. The CDR3 sequence: CASSLDYYEQYF. Written as DNA, the CDR3 is TGTGCCAGCAGCCTGGACTACTACGAGCAGTACTTC.

CDR3 sequence (DNA): TGTGCCAGCACGCCGGAGGATAGCACAGATACGCAGTATTTT. It is translated as CASTPEDSTDTQYF. The chain carries TRBV2 and TRBJ2-3, with D perhaps TRBD2 (5 bases). V lost 7 bases and J lost 0, with 11 bases in between. Germline V lookup: CDR1 SNHLY, CDR2 FYNNEI. The CDR3 loop spans 14 amino acids.

The chain couples TRBV6-5 to TRBJ2-1; 7 nucleotides agree with TRBD1. Germline V gene data show CDR1 as MNHEY and CDR2 as SVGAGI. This CDR3 contains 13 residues. V was pared by 7 bases and J by 7 bases, with 7 bases of the junction left unmatched. The CDR3 DNA reads as TGTGCCAGCACCAGACAGGGAGATAATGAGCAGTTCTTC. It yields the protein CASTRQGDNEQFF.

V gene TRBV2 combines with J gene TRBJ2-5; the match to TRBD2 covers 7 bases. The V and J ends lost 6 bases and 2 bases, in that order; junction bases with no gene match: 9. The germline V gene encodes CDR1 SNHLY and CDR2 FYNNEI. The CDR3 has 15 amino acids. The CDR3 bases are TGTGCCAGCAGACCTCCGGGAGGCTCGCAAGAGACCCAGTACTTC. Translating gives CASRPPGGSQETQYF.

This sequence joins TRBV2 and TRBJ2-1; 14 bases match TRBD2. Germline V CDR1 and CDR2: SNHLY, FYNNEI. Trimming took 3 bases from V and 11 from J; bases not matched to a gene: 6. The CDR3 sequence is 15 residues long. CDR3 protein: CASSETSGGALKQFF. The CDR3 bases are TGTGCCAGCAGTGAGACTAGCGGGGGGGCTCTTAAGCAGTTCTTC.

The rearrangement joins TRBV7-2 to TRBJ1-5, with D maybe TRBD1 (5 bases). This CDR3 is built from 15 residues. Germline V gene data show CDR1 as SGHTA and CDR2 as FQGNSA. V was pared by 0 bases and J by 5 bases, with 11 bases between. The CDR3 DNA follows: TGTGCCAGCAGCTTAGCGCGAGGGGCCGATCAGCCCCAGCATTTT. Translating it yields CASSLARGADQPQHF.

The chain is built from TRBV7-8 and TRBJ2-1, with 12 bases fitting TRBD2. The V segment lost 5 bases and the J segment 13 bases; nucleotides outside the gene matches: 6. This CDR3 region has 13 residues. CDR1 is SGHVS, CDR2 FQNEAQ, per germline. The CDR3 is CASSPTLAGGQFF. The CDR3 DNA is TGTGCCAGCAGCCCAACACTAGCGGGGGGACAGTTCTTC.